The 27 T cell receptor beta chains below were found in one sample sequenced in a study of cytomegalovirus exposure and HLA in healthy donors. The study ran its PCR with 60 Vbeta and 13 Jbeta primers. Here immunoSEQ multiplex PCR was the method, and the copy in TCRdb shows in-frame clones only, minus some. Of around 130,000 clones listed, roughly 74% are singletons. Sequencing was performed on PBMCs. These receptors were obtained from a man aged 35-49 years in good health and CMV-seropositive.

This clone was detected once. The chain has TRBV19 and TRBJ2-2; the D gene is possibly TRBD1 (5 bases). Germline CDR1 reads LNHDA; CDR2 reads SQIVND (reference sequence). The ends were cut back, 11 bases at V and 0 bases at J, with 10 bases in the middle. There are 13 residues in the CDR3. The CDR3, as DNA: TGTGCCTCTGACAGACCGAACACCGGGGAGCTGTTTTTT. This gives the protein CASDRPNTGELFF.

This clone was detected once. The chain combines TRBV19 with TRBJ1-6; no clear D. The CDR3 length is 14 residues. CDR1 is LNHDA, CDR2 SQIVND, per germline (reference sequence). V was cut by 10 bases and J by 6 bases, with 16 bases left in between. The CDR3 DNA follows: TGTGCCACCTCAGTGGGCCAAGTTAATTCACCCCTCCACTTT. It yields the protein CATSVGQVNSPLHF.

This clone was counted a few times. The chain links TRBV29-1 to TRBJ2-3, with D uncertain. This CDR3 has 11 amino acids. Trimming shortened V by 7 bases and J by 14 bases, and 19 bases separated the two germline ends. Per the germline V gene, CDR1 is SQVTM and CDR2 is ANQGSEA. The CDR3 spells CSAQTDIERYF. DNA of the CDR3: TGCAGCGCCCAGACCGACATCGAGAGGTATTTT.

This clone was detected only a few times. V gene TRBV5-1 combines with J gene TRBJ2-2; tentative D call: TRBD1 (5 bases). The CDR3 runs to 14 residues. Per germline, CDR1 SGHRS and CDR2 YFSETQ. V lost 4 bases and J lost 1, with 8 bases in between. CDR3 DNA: TGCGCCAGCAGCGTGCAGGGGAACACCGGGGAGCTGTTTTTT. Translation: CASSVQGNTGELFF.

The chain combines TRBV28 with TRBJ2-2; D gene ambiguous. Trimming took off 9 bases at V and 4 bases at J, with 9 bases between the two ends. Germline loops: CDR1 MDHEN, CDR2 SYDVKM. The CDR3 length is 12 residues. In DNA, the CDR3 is TGTGCCAGTGACAAGTCCACCGGGGAGCTGTTTTTT. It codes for CASDKSTGELFF.

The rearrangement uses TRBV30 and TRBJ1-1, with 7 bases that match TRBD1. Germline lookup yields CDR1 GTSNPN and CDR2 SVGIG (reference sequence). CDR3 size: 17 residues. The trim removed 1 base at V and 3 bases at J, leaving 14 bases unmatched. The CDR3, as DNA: TGTGCCTGGAGTGGATTTGGAGGGGGCTGGGGTGACACTGAAGCTTTCTTT. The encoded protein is CAWSGFGGGWGDTEAFF. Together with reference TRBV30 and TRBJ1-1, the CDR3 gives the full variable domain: SQTIHQWPATLVQPVGSPLSLECTVEGTSNPNLYWYRQAAGRGLQLLFYSVGIGQISSEVPQNLSASRPQDRQFILSSKKLLLSDSGFYLCAWSGFGGGWGDTEAFFGQGTRLTVV.

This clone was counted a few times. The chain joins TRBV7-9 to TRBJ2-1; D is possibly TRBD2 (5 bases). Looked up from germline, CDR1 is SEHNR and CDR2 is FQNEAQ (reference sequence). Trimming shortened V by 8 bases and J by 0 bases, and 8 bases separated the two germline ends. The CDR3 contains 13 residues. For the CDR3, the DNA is TGTGCCAGCTGGGAGAGCTCCTACAATGAGCAGTTCTTC. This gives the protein CASWESSYNEQFF. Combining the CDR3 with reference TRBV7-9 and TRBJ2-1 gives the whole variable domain DTGVSQNPRHKITKRGQNVTFRCDPISEHNRLYWYRQTLGQGPEFLTYFQNEAQLEKSRLLSDRFSAERPKGSFSTLEIQRTEQGDSAMYLCASWESSYNEQFFGPGTRLTVL.

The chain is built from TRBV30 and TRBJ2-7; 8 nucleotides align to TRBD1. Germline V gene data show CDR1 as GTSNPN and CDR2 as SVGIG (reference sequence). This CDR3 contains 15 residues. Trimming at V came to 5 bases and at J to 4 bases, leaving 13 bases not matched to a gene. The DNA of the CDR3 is TGTGCCTGGGGGGAGTATGGACAGGGACGGTACGAGCAGTACTTC. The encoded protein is CAWGEYGQGRYEQYF.

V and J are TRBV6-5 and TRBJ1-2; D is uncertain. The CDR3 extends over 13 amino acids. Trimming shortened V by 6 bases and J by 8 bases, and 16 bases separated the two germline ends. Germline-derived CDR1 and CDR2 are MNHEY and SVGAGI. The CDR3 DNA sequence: TGTGCCAGCAGCGAAACCCTTGGCAGGGGCTACACCTTC. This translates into CASSETLGRGYTF.

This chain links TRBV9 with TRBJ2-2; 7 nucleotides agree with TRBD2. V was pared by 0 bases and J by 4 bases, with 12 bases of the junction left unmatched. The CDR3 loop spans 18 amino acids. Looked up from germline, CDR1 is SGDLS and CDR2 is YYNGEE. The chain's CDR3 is CASSVVSGAGVSTGELFF. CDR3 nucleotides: TGTGCCAGCAGCGTAGTAAGTGGGGCGGGAGTCAGCACCGGGGAGCTGTTTTTT.

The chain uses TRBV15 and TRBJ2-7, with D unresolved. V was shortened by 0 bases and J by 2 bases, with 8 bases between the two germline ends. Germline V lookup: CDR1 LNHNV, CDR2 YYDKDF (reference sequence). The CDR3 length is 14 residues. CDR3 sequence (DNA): TGTGCCACCAGCAGAGATCAGGTTGCCTACGAGCAGTACTTC. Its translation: CATSRDQVAYEQYF.

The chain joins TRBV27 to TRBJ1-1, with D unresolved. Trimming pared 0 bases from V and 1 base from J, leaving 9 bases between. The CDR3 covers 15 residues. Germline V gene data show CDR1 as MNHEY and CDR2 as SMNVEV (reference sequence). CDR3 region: CASSLSAQPNTEAFF. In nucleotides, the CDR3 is TGTGCCAGCAGTTTATCGGCACAGCCGAACACTGAAGCTTTCTTT.

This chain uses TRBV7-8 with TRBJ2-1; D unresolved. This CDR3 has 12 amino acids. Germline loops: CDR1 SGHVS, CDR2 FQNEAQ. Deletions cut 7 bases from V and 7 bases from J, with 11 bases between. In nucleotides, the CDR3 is TGTGCCAGCACCCTTACGGTGAATGAGCAGTTCTTC. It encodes CASTLTVNEQFF. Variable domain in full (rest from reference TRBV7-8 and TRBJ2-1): GAGVSQSPRYKVAKRGQDVALRCDPISGHVSLFWYQQALGQGPEFLTYFQNEAQLDKSGLPSDRFFAERPEGSVSTLKIQRTQQEDSAVYLCASTLTVNEQFFGPGTRLTVL.

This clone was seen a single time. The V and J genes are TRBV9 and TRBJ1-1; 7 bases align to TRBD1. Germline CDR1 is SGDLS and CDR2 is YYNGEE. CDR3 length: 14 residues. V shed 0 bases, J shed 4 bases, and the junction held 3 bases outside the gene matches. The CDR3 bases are TGTGCCAGCAGCGTAGCGGACAGGCTCACTGAAGCTTTCTTT. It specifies CASSVADRLTEAFF.

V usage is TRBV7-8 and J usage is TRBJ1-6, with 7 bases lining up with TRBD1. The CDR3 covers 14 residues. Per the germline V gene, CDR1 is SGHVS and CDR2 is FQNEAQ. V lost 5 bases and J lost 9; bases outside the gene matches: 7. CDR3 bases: TGTGCCAGCAGCGCAAGACAGGGTTTTTCACCCCTCCACTTT. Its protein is CASSARQGFSPLHF.

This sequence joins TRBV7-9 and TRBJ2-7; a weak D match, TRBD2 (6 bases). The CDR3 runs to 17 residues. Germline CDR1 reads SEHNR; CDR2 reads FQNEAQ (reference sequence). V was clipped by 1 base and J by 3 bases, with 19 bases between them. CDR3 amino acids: CASSLEGWRGAIYEQYF. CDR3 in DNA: TGTGCCAGCAGCTTAGAAGGTTGGAGGGGCGCTATCTACGAGCAGTACTTC.

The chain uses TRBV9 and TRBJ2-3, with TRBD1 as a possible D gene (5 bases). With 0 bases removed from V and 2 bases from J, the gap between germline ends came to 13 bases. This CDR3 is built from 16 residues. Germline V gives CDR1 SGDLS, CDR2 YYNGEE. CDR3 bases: TGTGCCAGCAGCGTAGGGGGCATTAGAGTCACAGATACGCAGTATTTT. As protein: CASSVGGIRVTDTQYF.

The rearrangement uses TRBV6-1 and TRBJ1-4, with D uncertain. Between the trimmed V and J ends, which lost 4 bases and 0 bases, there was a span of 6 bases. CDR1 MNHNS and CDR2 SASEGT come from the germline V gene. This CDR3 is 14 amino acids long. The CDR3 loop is CASSALATNEKLFF. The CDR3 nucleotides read TGTGCCAGCAGTGCCCTAGCAACTAATGAAAAACTGTTTTTT.

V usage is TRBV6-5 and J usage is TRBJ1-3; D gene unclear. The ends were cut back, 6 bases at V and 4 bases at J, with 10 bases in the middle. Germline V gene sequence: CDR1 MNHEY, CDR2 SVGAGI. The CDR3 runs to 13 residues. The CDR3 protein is CASRVPGGNTIYF. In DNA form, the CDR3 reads TGTGCCAGCAGGGTTCCGGGGGGAAACACCATATATTTT.

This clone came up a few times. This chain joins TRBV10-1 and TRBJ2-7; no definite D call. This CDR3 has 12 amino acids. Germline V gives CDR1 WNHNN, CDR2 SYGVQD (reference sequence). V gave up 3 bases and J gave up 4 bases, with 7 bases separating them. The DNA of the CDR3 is TGCGCCAGCAGTGACCGACTTTACGAGCAGTACTTC. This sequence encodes CASSDRLYEQYF.

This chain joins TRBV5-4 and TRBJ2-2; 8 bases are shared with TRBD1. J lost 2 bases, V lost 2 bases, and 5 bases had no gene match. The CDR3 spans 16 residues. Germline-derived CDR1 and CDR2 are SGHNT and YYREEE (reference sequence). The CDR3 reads CASSLGDRTNTGELFF. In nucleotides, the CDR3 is TGTGCCAGCAGCTTAGGGGACAGGACAAACACCGGGGAGCTGTTTTTT.

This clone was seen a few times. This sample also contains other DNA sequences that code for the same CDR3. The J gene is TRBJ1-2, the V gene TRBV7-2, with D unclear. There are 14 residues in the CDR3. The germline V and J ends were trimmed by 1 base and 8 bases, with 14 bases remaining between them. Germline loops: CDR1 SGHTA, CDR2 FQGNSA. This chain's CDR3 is CASSLDWTSAGYTF. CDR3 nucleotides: TGTGCCAGCAGCTTAGATTGGACTTCGGCCGGCTACACCTTC. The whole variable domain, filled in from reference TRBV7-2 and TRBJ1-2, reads GAGVSQSPSNKVTEKGKDVELRCDPISGHTALYWYRQSLGQGLEFLIYFQGNSAPDKSGLPSDRFSAERTGGSVSTLTIQRTQQEDSAVYLCASSLDWTSAGYTFGSGTRLTVV.

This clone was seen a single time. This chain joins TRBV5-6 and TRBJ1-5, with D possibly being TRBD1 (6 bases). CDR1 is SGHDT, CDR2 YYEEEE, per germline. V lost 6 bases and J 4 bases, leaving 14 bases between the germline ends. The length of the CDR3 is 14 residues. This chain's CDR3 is CASTLWGPNQPQHF. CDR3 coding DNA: TGTGCCAGCACCTTATGGGGGCCGAATCAGCCCCAGCATTTT. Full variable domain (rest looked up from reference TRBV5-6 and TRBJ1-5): DAGVTQSPTHLIKTRGQQVTLRCSPKSGHDTVSWYQQALGQGPQFIFQYYEEEERQRGNFPDRFSGHQFPNYSSELNVNALLLGDSALYLCASTLWGPNQPQHFGDGTRLSIL.

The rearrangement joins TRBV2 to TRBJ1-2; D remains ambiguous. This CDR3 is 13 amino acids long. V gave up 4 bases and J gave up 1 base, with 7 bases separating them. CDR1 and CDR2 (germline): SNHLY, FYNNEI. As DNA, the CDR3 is TGTGCCAGCAGTGCTAACCTTAACTATGGCTACACCTTC. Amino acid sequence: CASSANLNYGYTF. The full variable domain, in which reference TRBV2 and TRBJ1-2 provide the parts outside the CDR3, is EPEVTQTPSHQVTQMGQEVILRCVPISNHLYFYWYRQILGQKVEFLVSFYNNEISEKSEIFDDQFSVERPDGSNFTLKIRSTKLEDSAMYFCASSANLNYGYTFGSGTRLTVV.

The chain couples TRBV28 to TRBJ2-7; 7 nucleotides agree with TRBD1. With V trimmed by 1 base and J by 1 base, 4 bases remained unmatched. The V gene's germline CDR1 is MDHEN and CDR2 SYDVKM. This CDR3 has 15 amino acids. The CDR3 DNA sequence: TGTGCCAGCAGTTTATTGAGGGGGCAATCCTACGAGCAGTACTTC. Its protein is CASSLLRGQSYEQYF.

The CDR3 DNA is TGCAGCGTGGAGTGGACTAGATATGAGCAGTTCTTC. This translates into CSVEWTRYEQFF. The chain joins TRBV29-1 to TRBJ2-1; TRBD2 matches at 7 bases. From germline, CDR1 is SQVTM and CDR2 ANQGSEA. This CDR3 spans 12 amino acids. V lost 6 bases, J lost 8 bases, and 7 bases stayed unmatched.

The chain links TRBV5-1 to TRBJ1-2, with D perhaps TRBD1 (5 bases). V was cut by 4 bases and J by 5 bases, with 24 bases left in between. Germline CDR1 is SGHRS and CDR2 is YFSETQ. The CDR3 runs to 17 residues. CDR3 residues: CASSPMGGTQLLYGYTF. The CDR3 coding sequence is TGCGCCAGCAGCCCCATGGGGGGAACCCAGCTCCTGTATGGCTACACCTTC.